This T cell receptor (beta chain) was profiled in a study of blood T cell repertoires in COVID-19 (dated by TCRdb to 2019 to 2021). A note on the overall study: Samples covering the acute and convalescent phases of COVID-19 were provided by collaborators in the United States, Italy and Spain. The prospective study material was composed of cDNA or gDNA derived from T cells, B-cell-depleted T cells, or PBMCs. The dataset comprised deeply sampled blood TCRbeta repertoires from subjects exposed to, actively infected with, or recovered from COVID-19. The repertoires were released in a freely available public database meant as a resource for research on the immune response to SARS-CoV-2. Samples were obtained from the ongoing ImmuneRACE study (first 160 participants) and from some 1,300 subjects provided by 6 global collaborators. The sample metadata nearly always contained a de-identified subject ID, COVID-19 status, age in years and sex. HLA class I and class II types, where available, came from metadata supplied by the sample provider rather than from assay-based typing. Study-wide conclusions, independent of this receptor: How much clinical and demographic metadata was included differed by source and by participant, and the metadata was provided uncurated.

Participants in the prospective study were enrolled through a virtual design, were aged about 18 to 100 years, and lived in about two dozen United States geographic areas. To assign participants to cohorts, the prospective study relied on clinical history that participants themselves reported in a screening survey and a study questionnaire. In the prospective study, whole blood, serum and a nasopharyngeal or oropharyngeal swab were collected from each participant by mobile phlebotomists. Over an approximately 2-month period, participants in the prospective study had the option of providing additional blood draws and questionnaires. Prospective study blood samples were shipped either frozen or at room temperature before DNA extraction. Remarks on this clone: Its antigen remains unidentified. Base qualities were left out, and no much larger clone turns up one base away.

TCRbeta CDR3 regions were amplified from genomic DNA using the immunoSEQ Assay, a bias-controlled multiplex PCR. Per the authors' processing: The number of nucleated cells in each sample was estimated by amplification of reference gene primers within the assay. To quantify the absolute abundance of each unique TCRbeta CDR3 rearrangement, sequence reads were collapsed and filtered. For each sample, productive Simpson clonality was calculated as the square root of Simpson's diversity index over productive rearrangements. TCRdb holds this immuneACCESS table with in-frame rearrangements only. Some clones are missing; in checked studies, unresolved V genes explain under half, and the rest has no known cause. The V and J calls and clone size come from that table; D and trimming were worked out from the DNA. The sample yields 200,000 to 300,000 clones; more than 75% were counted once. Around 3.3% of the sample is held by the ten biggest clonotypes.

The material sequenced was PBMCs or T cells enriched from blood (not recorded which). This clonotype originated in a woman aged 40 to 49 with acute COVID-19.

The CDR3 loop reads CAWSVKGAYGYTF. The DNA is TGTGCCTGGAGTGTAAAGGGGGCTTATGGCTACACCTTC. Recombination linked TRBV30 to TRBJ1-2, with 7 central nucleotides matching TRBD1. Via the germline V gene (reference sequence), CDR1 is GTSNPN and CDR2 SVGIG. The CDR3 has 13 amino acids, counting the end cysteine and phenylalanine. Of the read, only the CDR3 DNA is kept; its 39 bases are in frame from base 1. V is cut back by 0 bases and J by 5 bases, with 3 bases in the junction unmatched.